This T cell receptor (beta chain) originates from a study of read filtering for tumor transcriptome and immune sequencing (dated by TCRdb to the early 2020s). With respect to the entire study: The cohort consisted of 17 to 20 male and 14 female patients, with a mean age of roughly 70 years and an age range of 47 to 80. After DNase treatment, whole-transcriptome libraries were prepared using the TruSeq RNA Access Library Prep Kit. By revised international staging, 8 patients were R-ISS I, roughly 17 were R-ISS II and 6 or 7 were R-ISS III. Per sample, about 4.05 to 10.27 million TCR-region mapped reads were obtained with IR-seq, compared with only 85 to 1273 with RNA-seq. TCR repertoires obtained by targeted immune repertoire sequencing and by bulk whole-transcriptome sequencing performed on the same bone marrow samples were compared. A main aim was a read-filtering strategy for immune repertoire data, specifically whether clonotypes supported by a single read should be removed.

Beyond this particular receptor, the publication reports: Single-read clonotypes made up 80% to 85% of clonotypes but roughly 3.2% of total reads in IR-seq, and around 73% of clonotypes and 40% to 50% of reads in RNA-seq. IR-seq captured clonotypes at much higher depth and more reliably than RNA-seq, and smaller IR-seq throughput sufficed to identify most shared clonotypes. Rather than purified T cells, the sorted CD138-negative fraction was a mixed bone marrow immune population. Removing single-read clonotypes increased the correlation between IR-seq and RNA-seq shared clonotype proportions.

Every patient had bone marrow sampled at the time of active disease. Bone marrow mononuclear cells were isolated by Ficoll-Hypaque density gradient centrifugation. Myeloma plasma cells were removed and CD138-negative cells were collected by negative selection after labeling with CD138 magnetic microbeads on a MACS separator. Flow cytometry on an Attune NxT with CD138 antibodies was used to check the purity of the isolated cells. TRIzol reagent was used to extract total RNA, and a NanoDrop spectrophotometer was used to quantify the extracted RNA. For each patient, the CD138-negative bone marrow sample underwent paired RNA-seq and IR-seq. Worth noting for this clonotype: What this receptor recognizes is not known. No per-base quality is available; no much larger clone lies one base away.

Starting from roughly 410 ng RNA, TCR libraries were constructed with the Immunoverse kit using molecular barcoded adaptors that cover the alpha/delta and beta/gamma chains. The same RNA used for transcriptome sequencing was used for TCR library preparation. Sequencing of TCR libraries was carried out on an Illumina HiSeq 4000 with 2 x 150 cycles. In the paper's pipeline: With MiXCR, TCR reads were aligned to human V, D, J and C references and assembled into CDR3 clonotypes, with quality filtering and error correction included. The tcR package in R was used for analysis of clonotype counts and gene usage diversity. For inspection of raw mapping reads, RNA-seq reads were mapped by STAR aligner version 2.5.3a onto GRCh37 of the human genome. To test how sequencing depth affected the clonotypes detected, IR-seq fastq files were randomly downsampled with Seqtk 1.3. Using fastp at Q25 and MiXCR, TCRdb reprocessed the public reads and kept productive beta chains. Rows merge per CDR3 protein into single entries with the most common DNA and genes. In this record, the V and J calls reflect TCRdb's handling and not the investigators' own analysis. Across this sample there are 130,000 or so distinct CDR3 sequences, with around 13% seen only once. The top ten clonotypes cover around 8.2% of the sample.

V loses 0 bases, J loses 5 bases, and the germline ends lie 11 bases apart. The CDR3 measures 15 amino acids from cysteine to phenylalanine. The entry retains the CDR3 DNA only, 45 bases that are in frame from base 1. The germline V gene (reference sequence) yields MNHNY for CDR1 and SVGAGI for CDR2. The sample consisted of a population of CD138-negative cells sorted from bone marrow. This specimen's cell subset or site label, interpreted: bone marrow mononuclear cells depleted of CD138+ plasma/myeloma cells by negative magnetic selection. This clonotype was sampled from a donor aged 40 or older with multiple myeloma. The chain was built from TRBV6-6 and TRBJ1-5, with a tentative D gene TRBD1 over 5 matching bases. The nucleotide sequence is given as TGTGCCAGCAGTTACTCGGCAGGGAGTGATCAGCCCCAGCATTTT. Its product reads: CASSYSAGSDQPQHF.